What follows are 25 T cell receptor beta chains derived from one specimen sequenced in a study of regulatory and conventional T cells in RAG deficiency. Blood CD4+ CD25-low CD127-high conventional T cells supplied the genomic DNA template. Sequenced by immunoSEQ multiplex PCR; TCRdb stores in-frame clones only, minus some. The data hold more than 10,000 clones, with approximately 93% observed a single time. The same specimen was also included in a second study, on regulatory T cells. That source adds: Primers: 52 TRBV forward and 13 TRBJ reverse.

Sequences were obtained from CD4+ effector T cells sorted from blood. The receptors stem from a human donor in good health.

The chain couples TRBV19 to TRBJ2-7; TRBD1 agrees at 8 bases. V dropped 6 bases and J dropped 0; count of bases not matched to a gene: 7. This CDR3 region has 15 residues. The V gene's germline CDR1 is LNHDA and CDR2 SQIVND (reference sequence). The CDR3 DNA reads TGTGCCAGTAGCGATCGGGACAGGAGCTCCTACGAGCAGTACTTC. Translation: CASSDRDRSSYEQYF.

The CDR3 bases are TGCGCCAGCAGCCAAGAGCAGGGCGACACTGAAGCTTTCTTT. Protein: CASSQEQGDTEAFF. The chain is built from TRBV4-1 and TRBJ1-1; a possible D gene is TRBD1 (5 bases). This CDR3 is built from 14 residues. V was cut by 0 bases and J by 3 bases, with 8 bases left in between. Per germline, CDR1 MGHRA and CDR2 YSYEKL.

DNA for the CDR3: TGTGCCAGCTCGATGACAGGTCTGAACACTGAAGCTTTCTTT. This translates into CASSMTGLNTEAFF. The chain joins TRBV18 to TRBJ1-1, with D maybe TRBD1 (6 bases). Germline V gives CDR1 KGHSH, CDR2 LQKENI. V lost 6 bases and J lost 0, with 11 bases in between. This CDR3 region has 14 residues.

The CDR3 sequence is CASSYPTGVAGELFF. CDR3 in DNA: TGTGCCAGCAGCTACCCCACAGGGGTGGCCGGGGAGCTGTTTTTT. This sequence joins TRBV7-9 and TRBJ2-2, with 7 bases fitting TRBD1. This CDR3 has 15 residues. The ends lost 4 bases at V and 6 bases at J; junction bases unmatched: 8. Germline CDR1 is SEHNR and CDR2 is FQNEAQ (reference sequence).

This sequence joins TRBV12-2 and TRBJ1-5. TRBV12-2 is reported as a pseudogene. This CDR3 region has 17 residues. The CDR3 sequence is CAGPHAGGHYSNQPQHF. The CDR3 DNA is TGTGCAGGACCCCATGCAGGAGGTCATTATAGCAATCAGCCCCAGCATTTT.

As to this clone: At one end, the junction sequence differs from germline, possibly due to a read error. Other DNA sequences in this sample translate to the same CDR3. The V gene is TRBV9, the J gene TRBJ2-4; D remains ambiguous. This CDR3 comprises 13 residues. Germline V gene sequence: CDR1 SGDLS, CDR2 YYNGEE. CDR3 residues: CASSVVGSDIQYF. CDR3 DNA: TGTGCCAGCAGCGTAGTGGGCAGCGACATCCAGTACTTC.

CDR3 nucleotides: TGTGCCAGCAGCTTGGTCAGGACAGGCATCGAAGAGCAGTACTTC. Residues: CASSLVRTGIEEQYF. The chain joins TRBV5-5 to TRBJ2-7; 7 bases align to TRBD1. The CDR3 spans 15 residues. Germline CDR1 reads SGHKS; CDR2 reads YYEKEE (reference sequence). The junction had 10 bases not matched to a gene; V was cut back by 0 bases and J by 7 bases.

This clone has a single count. V and J are TRBV9 and TRBJ1-2, with D maybe TRBD1 (5 bases). Germline V gene data show CDR1 as SGDLS and CDR2 as YYNGEE. Trimming removed 0 bases at V and 2 bases at J, with 8 bases between. The CDR3 spans 14 residues. The CDR3 DNA sequence: TGTGCCAGCAGCGTAGATCAGGGCAACTATGGCTACACCTTC. Amino acid sequence: CASSVDQGNYGYTF.

V usage is TRBV7-2 and J usage is TRBJ2-4, with D unresolved. Trimming took off 2 bases at V and 6 bases at J, with 11 bases between the two ends. The CDR3 totals 14 residues. The germline gives CDR1 SGHTA, CDR2 FQGNSA. The CDR3 nucleotides are TGTGCCAGCAGCTTAAGGTCGCGCGGAAACATTCAGTACTTC. Residues: CASSLRSRGNIQYF.

The chain recombines TRBV6-1 with TRBJ2-7; D is possibly TRBD1 or TRBD2 (6 bases each). The CDR3 length is 15 residues. Germline V gives CDR1 MNHNS, CDR2 SASEGT. V was cut by 5 bases and J by 0 bases, with 14 bases left in between. The CDR3 loop reads CASSQGGTPSYEQYF. DNA for the CDR3: TGTGCCAGCAGTCAAGGGGGGACACCCTCCTACGAGCAGTACTTC.

This clone has a single count. The chain couples TRBV5-1 to TRBJ2-1; D remains ambiguous. Germline CDR1 SGHRS, CDR2 YFSETQ. CDR3 length: 11 amino acids. Trimming pared 4 bases from V and 10 bases from J, leaving 9 bases between. The CDR3 coding sequence is TGCGCCAGCAGCCAGGCCCGAGAGCAGTTCTTC. It is translated as CASSQAREQFF.

The chain joins TRBV9 to TRBJ1-1; D uncertain. The length of the CDR3 is 13 residues. Germline CDR1 SGDLS, CDR2 YYNGEE. Trimming stripped 2 bases from V and 3 bases from J, with 8 bases between. The CDR3 sequence is CASSVYEDTEAFF. The CDR3 nucleotides are TGTGCCAGCAGCGTGTATGAGGACACTGAAGCTTTCTTT.

On this clone: The sample carries other DNA sequences with the same CDR3. This chain links TRBV9 with TRBJ1-2; the D is unclear. The germline gives CDR1 SGDLS, CDR2 YYNGEE. The germline V and J ends were trimmed by 0 bases and 8 bases, with 17 bases remaining between them. This CDR3 region has 15 residues. This CDR3 is CASSVDVRIPGGYTF. For the CDR3, the DNA is TGTGCCAGCAGCGTAGATGTCAGAATCCCTGGAGGCTACACCTTC.

This chain connects TRBV10-3 to TRBJ2-7, with 7 nucleotides matching TRBD1. CDR1 and CDR2 (germline): ENHRY, SYGVKD. J was trimmed by 0 bases and V by 8 bases; bases with no gene match: 7. This CDR3 has 14 amino acids. The chain's CDR3 is CAIGQTGSSYEQYF. As DNA, the CDR3 is TGTGCCATCGGCCAGACAGGGAGCTCCTACGAGCAGTACTTC.

The table lists this clone with a count of one. The J gene is TRBJ1-6, the V gene TRBV18, with 7 bases aligning to TRBD1. Trimming removed 1 base from V and 6 bases from J; junction bases left unmatched: 9. CDR1 and CDR2 from the germline V gene are KGHSH and LQKENI. The CDR3 loop spans 17 amino acids. The CDR3 loop is CASSPQGATPLNSPLHF. CDR3 coding DNA: TGTGCCAGCTCACCACAGGGGGCGACACCGCTTAATTCACCCCTCCACTTT.

The V call is TRBV5-4, the J call TRBJ1-1, with D uncertain. Germline lookup yields CDR1 SGHNT and CDR2 YYREEE (reference sequence). This CDR3 region has 14 residues. V gave up 2 bases and J gave up 4 bases, with 12 bases separating them. This CDR3 reads CASSLTSGSTEAFF. CDR3 DNA sequence: TGTGCCAGCAGCTTAACATCGGGGAGCACTGAAGCTTTCTTT.

The V and J genes are TRBV6-1 and TRBJ1-3; D unclear. CDR1 is MNHNS and CDR2 is SASEGT in the germline V gene. V lost 8 bases and J 0 bases, leaving 11 bases between the germline ends. CDR3 size: 14 residues. CDR3 sequence: CASLVHSSGNTIYF. In DNA, the CDR3 is TGTGCCAGCCTGGTTCACAGCTCTGGAAACACCATATATTTT.

The chain joins TRBV10-3 to TRBJ1-6; TRBD1 aligns across 7 bases. Germline V gene lookup returns CDR1 ENHRY and CDR2 SYGVKD. This CDR3 has 13 amino acids. The junction had 7 bases not matched to a gene; V was cut back by 10 bases and J by 7 bases. The CDR3, as DNA: TGTGCCACTGGACAGGCAGGGAATTCACCCCTCCACTTT. This gives the protein CATGQAGNSPLHF.

As regards this clone: Mismatch with germline at one junction end may stem from a read error. The J gene is TRBJ2-1, the V gene TRBV7-7, with D uncertain. Germline lookup yields CDR1 SSHAT and CDR2 FNYEAQ (reference sequence). The CDR3 runs 14 residues. The DNA for the CDR3 is TGTGCTAGCAGCCGAGATGTGGGATTCAATGAGCAGTTCTTC. Protein product: CASSRDVGFNEQFF. Based on the CDR3 plus reference TRBV7-7 and TRBJ2-1, the full variable domain is GAGVSQSPRYKVTKRGQDVTLRCDPISSHATLYWYQQALGQGPEFLTYFNYEAQPDKSGLPSDRFSAERPEGSISTLTIQRTEQRDSAMYRCASSRDVGFNEQFFGPGTRLTVL.

This clone was observed a handful of times. This chain uses TRBV18 with TRBJ2-7; TRBD1 aligns across 7 bases. This CDR3 has 15 residues. The germline V gene encodes CDR1 KGHSH and CDR2 LQKENI. With V trimmed by 2 bases and J by 6 bases, 10 bases remained unmatched. CDR3 DNA sequence: TGTGCCAGCTCACCAGGACAGGCCACCACGCGCGAGCAGTACTTC. Translated, it gives CASSPGQATTREQYF. Based on the CDR3 plus reference TRBV18 and TRBJ2-7, the full variable domain is NAGVMQNPRHLVRRRGQEARLRCSPMKGHSHVYWYRQLPEEGLKFMVYLQKENIIDESGMPKERFSAEFPKEGPSILRIQQVVRGDSAAYFCASSPGQATTREQYFGPGTRLTVT.

In this sample, this clone turned up once. V and J are TRBV5-6 and TRBJ1-2; no clear D gene. The CDR3 totals 15 residues. The V gene lost 3 bases and the J gene lost 2 bases, with 14 bases spanning the gap. Per germline, CDR1 SGHDT and CDR2 YYEEEE. CDR3 sequence reads: CASSSWSAGNYGYTF. CDR3 DNA sequence: TGTGCCAGCAGCTCTTGGTCCGCTGGAAACTATGGCTACACCTTC.

This clone appeared once. The chain couples TRBV29-1 to TRBJ2-7; possible D gene TRBD1, 5 bases. The CDR3 is 12 residues long. Germline assignment: CDR1 SQVTM and CDR2 ANQGSEA. Trimming left V 4 bases short and J 5 bases short, with 12 bases between. The CDR3 loop reads CSVASQGNEQYF. CDR3 nucleotides: TGCAGCGTTGCTAGTCAGGGAAACGAGCAGTACTTC.

The CDR3, as DNA: TGTGCCAGCAGTTTAGGGACAGCACTCTATGGCTACACCTTC. This codes for CASSLGTALYGYTF. The chain couples TRBV28 to TRBJ1-2, with TRBD1 identical over 7 bases. Germline V gene data show CDR1 as MDHEN and CDR2 as SYDVKM. This CDR3 is 14 amino acids long. V gave up 2 bases and J gave up 4 bases; unmatched junction bases: 4.

This clone was seen a few times. The rearrangement joins TRBV6-5 to TRBJ1-2, with TRBD1 identical over 10 bases. The germline V gene encodes CDR1 MNHEY and CDR2 SVGAGI. This CDR3 contains 15 residues. The V and J ends lost 0 bases and 2 bases, in that order; junction bases with no gene match: 0. The CDR3 DNA follows: TGTGCCAGCAGTTACTCGGGACAGGGGAACTATGGCTACACCTTC. This sequence encodes CASSYSGQGNYGYTF.

The chain couples TRBV27 to TRBJ1-3; no clear D gene. The CDR3 has 14 amino acids. The V and J ends lost 5 bases and 0 bases respectively, with 8 bases between them. Germline V CDR1 and CDR2: MNHEY, SMNVEV (reference sequence). CDR3: CASSLGVSGNTIYF. The CDR3 region has the DNA TGTGCCAGCAGTCTTGGGGTCTCTGGAAACACCATATATTTT.